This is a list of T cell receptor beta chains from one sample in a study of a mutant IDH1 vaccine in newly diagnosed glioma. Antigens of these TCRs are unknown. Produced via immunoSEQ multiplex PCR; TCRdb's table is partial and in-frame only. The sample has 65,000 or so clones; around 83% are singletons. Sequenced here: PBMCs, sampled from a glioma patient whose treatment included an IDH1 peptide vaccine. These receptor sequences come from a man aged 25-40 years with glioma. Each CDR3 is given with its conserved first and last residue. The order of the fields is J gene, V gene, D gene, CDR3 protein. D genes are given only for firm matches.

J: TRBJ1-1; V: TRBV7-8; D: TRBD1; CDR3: CASSLGTGKTEAFF
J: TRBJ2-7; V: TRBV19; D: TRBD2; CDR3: CATGGPGGPFYEQYF
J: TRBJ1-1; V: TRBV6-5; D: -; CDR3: CASMRANTEAFF
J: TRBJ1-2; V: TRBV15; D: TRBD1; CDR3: CATSRDGTGDYGYTF
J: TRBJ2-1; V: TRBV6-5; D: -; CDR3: CATSTERPKEQFF
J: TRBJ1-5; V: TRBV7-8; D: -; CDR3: CASSLTLTRGNQPQHF
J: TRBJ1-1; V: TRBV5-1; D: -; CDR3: CASSLGPGVFEAFF
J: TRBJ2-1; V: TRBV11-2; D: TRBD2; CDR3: CASSFPPGRGTYNEQFF
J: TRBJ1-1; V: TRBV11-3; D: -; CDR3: CASSPTAGNTEAFF
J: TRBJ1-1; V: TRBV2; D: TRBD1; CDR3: CATRDRENTEAFF
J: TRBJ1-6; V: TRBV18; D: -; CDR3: CASSPSTGRNSPLHF